A single T cell receptor beta chain is shown here with its context. No antigen is known for it. Base quality data are lacking; no much larger clone is found one base away. The CDR3 holds 19 amino acids from the cysteine to the phenylalanine. The only DNA kept is the CDR3, 57 bases in frame from the first base. Ends trimmed: V by 2 bases, J by 0 bases; bases unmatched to a gene: 11. CDR1 and CDR2 were assigned from the germline V gene as ENHRY and SYGVKD. This entry belongs to a study of cytomegalovirus exposure and HLA in healthy donors (dated by TCRdb to about 2017). The study in broad terms: A later analysis indicated that the roughly 130 validation repertoires were generated on the platform also employed for the approximately 700 repertoires of the first cohort. The aim of the study was to test whether cataloging public T cell receptors could identify signatures of past pathogen exposure. Along with the roughly 700-subject first cohort, a separate validation cohort of around 120 different subjects was used. The study combined high-throughput TCR immunosequencing, statistical association of individual TCRs with disease status, and machine learning to predict cytomegalovirus infection status.

Study-wide conclusions, independent of this receptor: It was suggested by the authors that the approach could potentially be generalized to other disease states and immunological phenotypes. Of the cluster scores, roughly 95% were above 0 in a later analysis, which found that TCRs clustered in the first cohort also tended to co-occur in the approximately 110 validation repertoires. In both the original and validation cohorts, the classifier was reported to diagnose cytomegalovirus status with high specificity and sensitivity. Across donors, most TCR sequences were observed very rarely, whereas some public TCRs were present in many individuals. In vitro tests confirmed that a few of the cytomegalovirus-associated TCR beta chains recognize cytomegalovirus antigens. In the study, some 180 TCR beta chains were listed as associated with cytomegalovirus. A later analysis had no HLA typing for the validation cohort, so co-occurrence there was scored across all 110 or so repertoires.

The library was generated by the immunoSEQ multiplex PCR assay. The authors processed their data as follows. A statistical classification framework was built to diagnose cytomegalovirus status from the catalog of TCR beta chain sequences. In TCRdb, the immuneACCESS table is reduced to in-frame sequences with V and J assigned. These tables do not hold every clone; where another copy was compared, an unresolved V gene accounts for under half, and the others remain unexplained. D and trimming come from the DNA, and the V and J calls and clone size come from that table. This sample holds more than 85,000 clones; about 92% were observed only once. The ten largest clones take up 1.5% to 2% of the sample. The donors belonged to the validation cohort of under 150 subjects, which was separate from the approximately 700-subject first cohort.

The sample taken for sequencing was PBMCs. The chain was built from TRBV10-3 and TRBJ2-2, with 8 bases matching TRBD2. The receptor comes from a woman under 30 in good health and CMV-seronegative. The nucleotides are TGTGCCATCAGTGAGGCGTACCTAGGACTAGCACCGAACACCGGGGAGCTGTTTTTT. This gives the protein CAISEAYLGLAPNTGELFF.